Listed here is a single T cell receptor (beta chain). Antigen unknown. The data were produced by immunoSEQ multiplex PCR, yet TCRdb's version contains in-frame clones alone and is incomplete. The data show 15,000 to 20,000 clones, approximately 84% seen once. Each and every patient relapsed after autologous stem cell transplantation, and patients got differing brentuximab vedotin exposure. Best responses were complete response, partial response or progressive disease. These data originate in a study of PD-1 blockade in classical Hodgkin lymphoma. Study at large: Every 2 weeks, patients had 3 mg/kg nivolumab intravenously.

The germline CDR1 and CDR2 sequences are SEHNR and FQNEAQ (reference sequence). The CDR3 loop spans 15 amino acids. Trimming shortened V by 1 base and J by 8 bases, and 15 bases separated the two germline ends. The study's findings and limits: Undefined causes, possibly disease activity or prior therapy, underlie the repertoire differences.

The sequencing here drew on peripheral blood mononuclear cells (PBMCs), taken at baseline. The receptor's source is a human donor with classical Hodgkin lymphoma. The chain has TRBV7-9 and TRBJ2-1; the D gene is possibly TRBD2 (7 bases). CDR3 sequence reads: CASSLDEGGPDEQFF. Written as DNA, the CDR3 is TGTGCCAGCAGCTTAGACGAGGGGGGGCCAGATGAGCAGTTCTTC.